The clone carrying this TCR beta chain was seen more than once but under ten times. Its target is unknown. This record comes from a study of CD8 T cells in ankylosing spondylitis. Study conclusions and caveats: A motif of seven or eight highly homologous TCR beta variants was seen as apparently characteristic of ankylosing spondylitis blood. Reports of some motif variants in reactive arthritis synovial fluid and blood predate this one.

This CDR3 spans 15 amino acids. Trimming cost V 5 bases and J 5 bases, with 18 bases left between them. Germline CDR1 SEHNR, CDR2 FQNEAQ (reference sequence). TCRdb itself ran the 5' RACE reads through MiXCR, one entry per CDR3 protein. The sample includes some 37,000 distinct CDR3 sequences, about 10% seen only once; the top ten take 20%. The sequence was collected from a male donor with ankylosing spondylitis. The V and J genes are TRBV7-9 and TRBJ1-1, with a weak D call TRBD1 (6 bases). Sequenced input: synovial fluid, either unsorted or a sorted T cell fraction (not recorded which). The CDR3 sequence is CASSPWGGGETEAFF. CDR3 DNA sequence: TGTGCCAGCAGCCCCTGGGGAGGGGGAGAGACTGAAGCTTTCTTT.